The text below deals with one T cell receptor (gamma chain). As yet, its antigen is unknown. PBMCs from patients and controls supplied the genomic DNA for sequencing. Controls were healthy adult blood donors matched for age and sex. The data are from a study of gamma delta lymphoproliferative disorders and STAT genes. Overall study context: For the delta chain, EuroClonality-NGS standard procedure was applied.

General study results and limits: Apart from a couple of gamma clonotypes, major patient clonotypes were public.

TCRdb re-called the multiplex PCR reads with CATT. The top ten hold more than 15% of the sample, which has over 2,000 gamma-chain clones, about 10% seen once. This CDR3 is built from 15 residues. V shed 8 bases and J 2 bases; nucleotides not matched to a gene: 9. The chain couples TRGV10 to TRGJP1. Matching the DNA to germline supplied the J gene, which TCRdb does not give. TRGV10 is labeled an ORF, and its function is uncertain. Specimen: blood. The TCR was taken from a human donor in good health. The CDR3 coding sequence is TGTGCTGCGTGGGATAAGTCGACCACTGGTTGGTTCAAGATATTT. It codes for CAAWDKSTTGWFKIF.